Below are 32 T cell receptor beta chains sequenced from a single sample in a study of OX40 agonist ivuxolimab in advanced cancers. TCRdb's copy holds only in-frame clones and misses some; the assay was immunoSEQ multiplex PCR. The sample contains 70,000 to 95,000 clones, 80% to 90% of which appear only once. The specimen comprised CD4+ or CD8+ T cells sorted from blood, sampled in a trial of the OX40 agonist ivuxolimab. Receptor source: an adult with an advanced solid tumor such as melanoma, head and neck, liver or kidney cancer.

The genes are TRBV4-2 and TRBJ1-1, with 8 nucleotides matching TRBD1. V lost 4 bases, J lost 4 bases, and 5 bases stayed unmatched. The CDR3 is 14 amino acids. Germline values: CDR1 LGHNA, CDR2 YNFKEQ. Here the CDR3 reads CASSRDRGITEAFF. For the CDR3, the DNA is TGTGCCAGCAGCCGTGACAGGGGTATCACTGAAGCTTTCTTT.

The V gene is TRBV19, the J gene TRBJ2-2, with TRBD1 matching 7 bases. The CDR3 contains 15 residues. Per the germline V gene, CDR1 is LNHDA and CDR2 is SQIVND (reference sequence). Germline trimming cut 3 bases from V and 0 bases from J; bases unmatched to any gene: 1. CDR3 coding DNA: TGTGCCAGTAGTATGGGACAGACGAACACCGGGGAGCTGTTTTTT. Its translation: CASSMGQTNTGELFF.

The chain combines TRBV10-1 with TRBJ2-5, with D perhaps assigned TRBD1 or TRBD2 (6 bases each). The CDR3 extends over 13 amino acids. Germline V gene data show CDR1 as WNHNN and CDR2 as SYGVQD (reference sequence). V was clipped by 5 bases and J by 5 bases, with 12 bases between them. CDR3 nucleotide sequence: TGCGCCAGCAGTTCACAGGGAGGTGAGACCCAGTACTTC. Translated, it gives CASSSQGGETQYF.

In DNA, the CDR3 is TGTGCCAGCAGTGAAGCATCATTAGATACGCAGTATTTT. It specifies CASSEASLDTQYF. The V call is TRBV25-1, the J call TRBJ2-3; D not certain. This CDR3 spans 13 amino acids. V was pared by 2 bases and J by 5 bases, with 8 bases between. CDR1 is MGHDK, CDR2 SYGVNS, per germline.

The gene calls are TRBV7-2 and TRBJ2-3; D ambiguous. CDR1 is SGHTA, CDR2 FQGNSA, per germline. V gave up 4 bases and J gave up 2 bases, with 10 bases separating them. This CDR3 is built from 14 residues. The CDR3 is CASSSRRNTDTQYF. The CDR3 bases are TGTGCCAGCAGCTCCCGAAGGAACACAGATACGCAGTATTTT. Full variable domain (rest looked up from reference TRBV7-2 and TRBJ2-3): GAGVSQSPSNKVTEKGKDVELRCDPISGHTALYWYRQSLGQGLEFLIYFQGNSAPDKSGLPSDRFSAERTGGSVSTLTIQRTQQEDSAVYLCASSSRRNTDTQYFGPGTRLTVL.

The chain uses TRBV10-2 and TRBJ1-1, with 7 bases fitting TRBD1. The CDR3 runs to 15 residues. Germline values: CDR1 WSHSY, CDR2 SAAADI. Losses at the gene ends were 0 bases for V and 6 bases for J; bases not matched to a gene: 7. The CDR3 protein is CASSESTGMGAEAFF. CDR3 in DNA: TGCGCCAGCAGTGAGTCGACAGGGATGGGCGCTGAAGCTTTCTTT.

This chain joins TRBV2 and TRBJ2-7; a possible D gene is TRBD1 (5 bases). CDR1 is SNHLY and CDR2 is FYNNEI in the germline V gene. Trimming removed 2 bases from V and 0 bases from J, with 11 bases in between. This CDR3 has 15 residues. The CDR3 reads CASSELGPPSYEQYF. In nucleotides, the CDR3 is TGTGCCAGCAGTGAATTGGGGCCCCCCTCCTACGAGCAGTACTTC.

The rearrangement joins TRBV30 to TRBJ2-7, with a tentative D call TRBD2 (6 bases). CDR1 is GTSNPN, CDR2 SVGIG, per germline (reference sequence). This CDR3 spans 13 amino acids. Trimming removed 4 bases from V and 1 base from J, with 11 bases in between. CDR3 amino acids: CAWNGGGSYEQYF. The DNA for the CDR3 is TGTGCCTGGAACGGGGGAGGTTCCTACGAGCAGTACTTC.

This chain uses TRBV28 with TRBJ1-5; 8 nucleotides line up with TRBD1. The CDR3 is 15 residues long. The V and J ends lost 6 bases and 3 bases, in that order; junction bases with no gene match: 7. Germline CDR1 and CDR2: MDHEN and SYDVKM. The CDR3 DNA sequence: TGTGCCAGCAGGCTCAGGGGGCGCGCCAATCAGCCCCAGCATTTT. This encodes CASRLRGRANQPQHF.

The CDR3 DNA follows: TGCAGCGGCATAGGACAGGCCCAGGACGAGCAGTACTTC. Its protein product is CSGIGQAQDEQYF. The chain employs TRBV29-1 and TRBJ2-7, with 7 bases matching TRBD1. CDR1 and CDR2 (germline): SQVTM, ANQGSEA. Unmatched junction bases numbered 11, after V lost 7 bases and J lost 5 bases. CDR3 length: 13 residues.

The chain couples TRBV5-8 to TRBJ1-2; weak D call: TRBD1 (5 bases). CDR1 is SGHTS and CDR2 is YDEGEE in the germline V gene. There are 13 residues in the CDR3. V gave up 5 bases and J gave up 4 bases, with 12 bases separating them. The CDR3 protein is CASRGQDGYGYTF. The CDR3 DNA is TGTGCCAGCAGGGGGCAGGACGGCTATGGCTACACCTTC.

The V gene is TRBV7-2, the J gene TRBJ2-3; D possibly uses TRBD1 or TRBD2 (7 bases each). V was shortened by 7 bases and J by 6 bases, with 14 bases between the two germline ends. CDR1 and CDR2 (germline): SGHTA, FQGNSA. This CDR3 spans 13 amino acids. CDR3 region: CASTQGGADTQYF. For the CDR3, the DNA is TGTGCCAGCACCCAGGGGGGGGCCGATACGCAGTATTTT.

The chain recombines TRBV30 with TRBJ2-5; 10 nucleotides align to TRBD2. Germline lookup yields CDR1 GTSNPN and CDR2 SVGIG (reference sequence). The CDR3 runs to 15 residues. V lost 2 bases and J lost 5; bases outside the gene matches: 8. CDR3 sequence: CAWSPSTGLAETQYF. DNA for the CDR3: TGTGCCTGGAGTCCATCGACGGGACTAGCGGAGACCCAGTACTTC.

The chain has TRBV5-1 and TRBJ1-4; tentative D call: TRBD1 (5 bases). This CDR3 contains 15 residues. Trimming took 0 bases from V and 5 from J, leaving 11 bases between them. Per the germline V gene, CDR1 is SGHRS and CDR2 is YFSETQ. CDR3 sequence (DNA): TGCGCCAGCAGCTTGGCCGACAGCAGAAATGAAAAACTGTTTTTT. It specifies CASSLADSRNEKLFF.

V usage is TRBV7-9 and J usage is TRBJ1-2, with no clear D. Trimming took off 2 bases at V and 8 bases at J, with 15 bases between the two ends. Germline lookup yields CDR1 SEHNR and CDR2 FQNEAQ (reference sequence). The CDR3 loop spans 14 amino acids. Written as DNA, the CDR3 is TGTGCCAGCAGCTTATCTCGGCCTCAGGAAGGCTACACCTTC. Protein: CASSLSRPQEGYTF.

This chain connects TRBV6-5 to TRBJ1-1; D is ambiguous. Deletions cut 6 bases from V and 3 bases from J, with 8 bases between. CDR3 size: 12 residues. Germline CDR1 reads MNHEY; CDR2 reads SVGAGI. The CDR3 spells CASSLTYTEAFF. The CDR3 DNA follows: TGTGCCAGCAGCCTTACTTACACTGAAGCTTTCTTT.

V and J are TRBV9 and TRBJ1-2; 12 nucleotides align to TRBD1. The trim removed 5 bases at V and 0 bases at J, leaving 5 bases unmatched. This CDR3 has 16 amino acids. CDR1 is SGDLS and CDR2 is YYNGEE in the germline V gene. DNA of the CDR3: TGTGCCAGCAGTCCGGGACAGGGGGCCTCTAACTATGGCTACACCTTC. Protein product: CASSPGQGASNYGYTF.

This chain joins TRBV30 and TRBJ1-1; D is undetermined. The CDR3 length is 16 residues. Trimming removed 0 bases at V and 0 bases at J, with 14 bases between. Germline V lookup: CDR1 GTSNPN, CDR2 SVGIG (reference sequence). The CDR3 here is CAWSVRAGVLNTEAFF. CDR3 nucleotides: TGTGCCTGGAGTGTTAGGGCTGGAGTCCTGAACACTGAAGCTTTCTTT.

The chain carries TRBV6-6 and TRBJ2-1, with D perhaps TRBD2 (5 bases). Germline lookup yields CDR1 MNHNY and CDR2 SVGAGI (reference sequence). This CDR3 spans 14 amino acids. The ends were cut back, 2 bases at V and 9 bases at J, with 14 bases in the middle. CDR3 sequence reads: CASSYEQRSAEQFF. The CDR3 coding sequence is TGTGCCAGCAGTTACGAACAGCGGTCGGCTGAGCAGTTCTTC.

The gene calls are TRBV18 and TRBJ2-5; perhaps D is TRBD1 or TRBD2 (5 bases each). CDR3 length equals 13 residues. V was trimmed by 2 bases and J by 5 bases, leaving 9 bases between them. Germline V gives CDR1 KGHSH, CDR2 LQKENI. The CDR3 is CASSPWDRETQYF. The CDR3 DNA reads as TGTGCCAGCTCACCATGGGACCGGGAGACCCAGTACTTC. Full variable domain (rest looked up from reference TRBV18 and TRBJ2-5): NAGVMQNPRHLVRRRGQEARLRCSPMKGHSHVYWYRQLPEEGLKFMVYLQKENIIDESGMPKERFSAEFPKEGPSILRIQQVVRGDSAAYFCASSPWDRETQYFGPGTRLLVL.

The chain is built from TRBV25-1 and TRBJ1-2; TRBD1 matches at 7 bases. V shed 0 bases, J shed 4 bases, and the junction held 14 bases outside the gene matches. From germline, CDR1 is MGHDK and CDR2 SYGVNS. The CDR3 sequence is 18 residues long. CDR3 nucleotide sequence: TGTGCCAGCAGTGAATATTCCCTCGGGTCGGGACAGAGCTATGGCTACACCTTC. Translating it yields CASSEYSLGSGQSYGYTF.

The CDR3 sequence is CASSLYQGNYGYTF. In DNA form, the CDR3 reads TGTGCCAGCAGCTTGTACCAGGGGAACTATGGCTACACCTTC. The chain employs TRBV7-6 and TRBJ1-2; weak D call: TRBD1 (6 bases). V gave up 3 bases and J gave up 2 bases, with 10 bases separating them. Germline V gives CDR1 SGHVS, CDR2 FNYEAQ. The CDR3 runs to 14 residues.

The V and J genes are TRBV5-4 and TRBJ2-1; 13 nucleotides match TRBD2. There are 15 residues in the CDR3. Unmatched junction bases numbered 3, after V lost 4 bases and J lost 5 bases. Germline V gene lookup returns CDR1 SGHNT and CDR2 YYREEE (reference sequence). The CDR3 DNA reads TGTGCCAGCAGCCGGACTAGCGGGAGCCACAATGAGCAGTTCTTC. Its protein product is CASSRTSGSHNEQFF.

About this clone: At the DNA level, this CDR3 is encoded by other sequences in the same sample as well. The chain has TRBV5-1 and TRBJ1-2, with 7 bases aligning to TRBD1. The CDR3 totals 13 residues. The V and J ends lost 4 bases and 2 bases, in that order; junction bases with no gene match: 2. Looked up from germline, CDR1 is SGHRS and CDR2 is YFSETQ. DNA for the CDR3: TGCGCCAGCAGCCCGGGACAGAACTATGGCTACACCTTC. Its protein product is CASSPGQNYGYTF.

This clone was detected only a few times. The V and J genes are TRBV14 and TRBJ2-7; TRBD1 matches at 7 bases. V shed 1 base and J 3 bases; nucleotides not matched to a gene: 0. Germline lookup yields CDR1 SGHDN and CDR2 FVKESK. The CDR3 extends over 13 amino acids. CDR3 DNA sequence: TGTGCCAGCAGCCAAGGACAGGGCTACGAGCAGTACTTC. It is translated as CASSQGQGYEQYF.

The chain employs TRBV7-9 and TRBJ2-7, with D perhaps matching TRBD1 or TRBD2 (6 bases each). The CDR3 is 16 amino acids. Per germline, CDR1 SEHNR and CDR2 FQNEAQ (reference sequence). Trimming left V 3 bases short and J 3 bases short, with 18 bases between. The CDR3 coding sequence is TGTGCCAGCAGCTTTTACCGACAGGAGGGCCGCTACGAGCAGTACTTC. As protein: CASSFYRQEGRYEQYF.

The chain combines TRBV19 with TRBJ1-1; D remains unclear. V was cut by 4 bases and J by 10 bases, with 22 bases left in between. This CDR3 has 15 residues. The germline gives CDR1 LNHDA, CDR2 SQIVND (reference sequence). CDR3 coding DNA: TGTGCCAGTAGTACAAAGGCAGCTATAAAACTCGGAGCTTTCTTT. Amino acid sequence: CASSTKAAIKLGAFF.

The chain has TRBV27 and TRBJ1-1, with D unresolved. The CDR3 covers 16 residues. The germline gives CDR1 MNHEY, CDR2 SMNVEV (reference sequence). The V end lost 10 bases, the J end lost 0 bases, and 21 bases lay between the germline ends. Here the CDR3 DNA reads TGTGCCACCCTGAGAGGTCCCCCCGGTTTGAACACTGAAGCTTTCTTT. Its protein product is CATLRGPPGLNTEAFF.

This clone showed up just once. DNA for the CDR3: TGTGCCAGTAGTATAGGTGGCAGGGGGCTAACACACTATGGCTACACCTTC. Residues: CASSIGGRGLTHYGYTF. V and J are TRBV19 and TRBJ1-2; TRBD1 aligns across 8 bases. The germline V gene has CDR1 LNHDA and CDR2 SQIVND (reference sequence). Trimming cost V 1 base and J 3 bases; bases outside gene matches: 10. The CDR3 is 17 amino acids.

The chain uses TRBV7-8 and TRBJ2-1, with TRBD2 matching over 8 bases. The CDR3 has 16 amino acids. Looked up from germline, CDR1 is SGHVS and CDR2 is FQNEAQ. V lost 5 bases and J lost 4; bases outside the gene matches: 10. The CDR3 DNA reads as TGTGCCAGCAGCCCGCGGGGGACTAGGGATTACAATGAGCAGTTCTTC. Protein: CASSPRGTRDYNEQFF.

The rearrangement uses TRBV5-1 and TRBJ2-5, with D perhaps TRBD1 (6 bases). The CDR3 length is 15 residues. Germline values: CDR1 SGHRS, CDR2 YFSETQ. Trimming removed 0 bases from V and 5 bases from J, with 14 bases in between. This CDR3 reads CASSLATGFGETQYF. The CDR3 coding sequence is TGCGCCAGCAGCTTGGCGACAGGATTCGGGGAGACCCAGTACTTC.

The genes are TRBV6-5 and TRBJ1-1; no reliable D call. The CDR3 has 13 amino acids. The germline V gene encodes CDR1 MNHEY and CDR2 SVGAGI. V lost 2 bases to trimming and J lost 1 base, with 5 bases between them. The CDR3 sequence: CASSYDGNTEAFF. CDR3 bases: TGTGCCAGCAGTTACGATGGGAACACTGAAGCTTTCTTT.